The next 4 T cell receptor beta chains were all read from a single sample in a study of response to subunit inactivated influenza vaccine. TCRdb independently ran MiXCR on the RT-PCR reads; one entry per CDR3 protein. The profile shows hundreds of thousands of distinct CDR3 sequences, approximately 10% of them singletons. Material: PBMCs from blood, obtained more than 35 days after vaccination. The receptor set was obtained from a man aged 50 or older who received an inactivated influenza vaccine.

This clonotype was seen a handful of times. The chain combines TRBV5-1 with TRBJ2-5; D remains unclear. V lost 5 bases, J lost 1 base, and 12 bases lay in between. Germline V lookup: CDR1 SGHRS, CDR2 YFSETQ. CDR3 length: 14 amino acids. In nucleotides, the CDR3 is TGCGCCAGCAGTTGGAAGGACGTCCAAGAGACCCAGTACTTC. Translated: CASSWKDVQETQYF.

The chain couples TRBV28 to TRBJ2-5, with D tentatively TRBD1 or TRBD2 (6 bases each). The CDR3 is 15 amino acids. Trimming stripped 6 bases from V and 2 bases from J, with 16 bases between. CDR1 and CDR2 from the germline V gene are MDHEN and SYDVKM. The CDR3 nucleotides are TGTGCCAGCAGAAAGGAAGGGGGGAGGCAAGAGACCCAGTACTTC. This gives the protein CASRKEGGRQETQYF.

In this sample, this clonotype turned up a few times. V and J are TRBV10-1 and TRBJ2-1; 9 positions match TRBD2. This CDR3 region has 15 residues. V lost 0 bases, J lost 8 bases, and 5 bases stayed unmatched. Germline CDR1 and CDR2: WNHNN and SYGVQD (reference sequence). The CDR3, as DNA: TGCGCCAGCAGTGAGTCCGCGGGGGGGGCCGATGAGCAGTTCTTC. It specifies CASSESAGGADEQFF.

The chain is built from TRBV20-1 and TRBJ2-3; a possible D gene is TRBD2 (7 bases). V was shortened by 3 bases and J by 0 bases, with 19 bases between the two germline ends. Germline V lookup: CDR1 DFQATT, CDR2 SNEGSKA (reference sequence). The CDR3 has 17 amino acids. The CDR3 sequence: CSASGGLADTSTDTQYF. As DNA, the CDR3 is TGCAGTGCTAGTGGGGGGCTAGCGGATACTAGCACAGATACGCAGTATTTT.